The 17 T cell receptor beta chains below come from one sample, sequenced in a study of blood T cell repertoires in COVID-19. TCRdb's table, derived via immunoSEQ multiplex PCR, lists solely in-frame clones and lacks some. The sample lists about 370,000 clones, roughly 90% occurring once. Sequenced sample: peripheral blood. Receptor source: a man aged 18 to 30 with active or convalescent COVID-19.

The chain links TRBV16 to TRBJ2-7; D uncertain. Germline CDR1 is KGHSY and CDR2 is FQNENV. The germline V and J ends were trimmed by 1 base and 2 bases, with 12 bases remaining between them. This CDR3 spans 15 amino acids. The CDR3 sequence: CASSQYLGQAYEQYF. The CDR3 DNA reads TGTGCCAGCAGCCAATACCTGGGCCAAGCCTACGAGCAGTACTTC.

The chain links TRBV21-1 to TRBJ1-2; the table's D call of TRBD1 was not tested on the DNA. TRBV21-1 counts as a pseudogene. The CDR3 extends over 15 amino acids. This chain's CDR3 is CASSKVPGWDYGYTF. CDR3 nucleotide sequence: TGTGCCAGCAGCAAAGTACCAGGGTGGGACTATGGCTACACCTTC.

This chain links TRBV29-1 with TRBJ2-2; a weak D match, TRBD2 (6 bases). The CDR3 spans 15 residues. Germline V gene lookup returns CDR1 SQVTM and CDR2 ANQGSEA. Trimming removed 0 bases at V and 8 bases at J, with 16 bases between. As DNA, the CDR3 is TGCAGCGTTGAAGATTCGCCTAGCGTGGGGGGGGAGCTGTTTTTT. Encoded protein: CSVEDSPSVGGELFF.

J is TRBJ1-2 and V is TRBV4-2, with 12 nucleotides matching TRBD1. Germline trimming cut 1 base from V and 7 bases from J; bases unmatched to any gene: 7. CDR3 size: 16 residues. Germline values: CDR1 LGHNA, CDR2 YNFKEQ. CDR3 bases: TGTGCCAGCAGCCAAGCCCGGGACAGGGGGCGCCGTGGCTACACCTTC. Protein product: CASSQARDRGRRGYTF.

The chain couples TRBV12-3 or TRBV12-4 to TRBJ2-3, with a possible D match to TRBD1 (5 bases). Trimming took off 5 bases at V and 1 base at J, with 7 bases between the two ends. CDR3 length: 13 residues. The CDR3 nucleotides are TGTGCCAGCAGTCCCAGGGGCACAGATACGCAGTATTTT. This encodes CASSPRGTDTQYF.

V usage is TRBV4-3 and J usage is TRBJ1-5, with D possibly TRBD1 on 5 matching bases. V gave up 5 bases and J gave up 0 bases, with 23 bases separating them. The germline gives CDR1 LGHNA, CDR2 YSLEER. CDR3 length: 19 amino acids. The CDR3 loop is CASSMAVVDRPYSNQPQHF. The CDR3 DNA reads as TGCGCCAGCAGCATGGCAGTCGTTGACAGACCTTATAGCAATCAGCCCCAGCATTTT.

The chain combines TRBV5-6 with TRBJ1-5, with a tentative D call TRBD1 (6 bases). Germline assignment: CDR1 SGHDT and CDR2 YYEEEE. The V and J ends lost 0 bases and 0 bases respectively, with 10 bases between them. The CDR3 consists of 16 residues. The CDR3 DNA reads TGTGCCAGCAGCTTGGCAGGGGCCGCTAGCAATCAGCCCCAGCATTTT. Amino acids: CASSLAGAASNQPQHF.

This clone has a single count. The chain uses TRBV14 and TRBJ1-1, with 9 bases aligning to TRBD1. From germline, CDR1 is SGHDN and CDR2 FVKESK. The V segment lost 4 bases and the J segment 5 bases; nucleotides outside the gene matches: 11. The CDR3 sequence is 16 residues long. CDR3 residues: CASSRTGGVGGTEAFF. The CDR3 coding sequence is TGTGCCAGCAGCCGCACAGGGGGCGTTGGGGGGACTGAAGCTTTCTTT.

The CDR3: CASSRGQGDEQYF. For the CDR3, the DNA is TGTGCCAGCAGCCGAGGACAGGGTGACGAGCAGTACTTC. This rearrangement joins TRBV5-6 to TRBJ2-7; 8 bases match TRBD1. V gave up 4 bases and J gave up 5 bases; unmatched junction bases: 5. The CDR3 runs to 13 residues. Germline values: CDR1 SGHDT, CDR2 YYEEEE.

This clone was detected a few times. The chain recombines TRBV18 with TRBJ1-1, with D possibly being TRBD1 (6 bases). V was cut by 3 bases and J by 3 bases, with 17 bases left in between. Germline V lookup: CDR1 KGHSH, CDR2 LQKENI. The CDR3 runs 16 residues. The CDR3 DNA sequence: TGTGCCAGCTCACCGGGGGCACAGCGAGAGGACACTGAAGCTTTCTTT. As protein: CASSPGAQREDTEAFF. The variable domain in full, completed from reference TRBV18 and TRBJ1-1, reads NAGVMQNPRHLVRRRGQEARLRCSPMKGHSHVYWYRQLPEEGLKFMVYLQKENIIDESGMPKERFSAEFPKEGPSILRIQQVVRGDSAAYFCASSPGAQREDTEAFFGQGTRLTVV.

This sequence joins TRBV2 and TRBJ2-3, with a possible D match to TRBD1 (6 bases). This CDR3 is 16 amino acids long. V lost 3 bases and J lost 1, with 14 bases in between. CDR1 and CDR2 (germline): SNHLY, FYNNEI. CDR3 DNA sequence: TGTGCCAGCAGTGACGTGACAGGCGCCCGCACAGATACGCAGTATTTT. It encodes CASSDVTGARTDTQYF.

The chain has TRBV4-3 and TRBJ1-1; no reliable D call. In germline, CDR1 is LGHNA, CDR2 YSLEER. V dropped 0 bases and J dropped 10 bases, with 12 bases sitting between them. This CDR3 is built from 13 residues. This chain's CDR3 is CASSQEPRLGAFF. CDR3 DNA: TGCGCCAGCAGCCAAGAACCCCGACTGGGAGCTTTCTTT.

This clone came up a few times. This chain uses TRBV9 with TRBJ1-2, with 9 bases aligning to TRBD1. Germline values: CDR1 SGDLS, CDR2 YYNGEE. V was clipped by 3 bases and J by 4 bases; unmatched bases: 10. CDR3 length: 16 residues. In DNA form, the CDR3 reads TGTGCCAGCAGCGAGGGGACAGGGCGCTTTGGCTATGGCTACACCTTC. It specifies CASSEGTGRFGYGYTF.

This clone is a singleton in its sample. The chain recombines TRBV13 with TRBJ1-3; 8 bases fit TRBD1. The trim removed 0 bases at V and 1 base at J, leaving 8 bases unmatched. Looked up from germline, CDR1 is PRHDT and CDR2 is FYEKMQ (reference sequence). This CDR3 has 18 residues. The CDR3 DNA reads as TGTGCCAGCAGCTTAGGGTTAAGGACAGGGCAGTCTGGAAACACCATATATTTT. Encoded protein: CASSLGLRTGQSGNTIYF.

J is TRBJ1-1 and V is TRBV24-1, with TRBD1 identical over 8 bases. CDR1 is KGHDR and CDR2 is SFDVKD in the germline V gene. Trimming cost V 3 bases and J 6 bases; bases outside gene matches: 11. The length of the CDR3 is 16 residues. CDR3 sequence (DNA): TGTGCCACCAGTGATATAAATGGCAGGGGGCAGGCTGAAGCTTTCTTT. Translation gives CATSDINGRGQAEAFF.

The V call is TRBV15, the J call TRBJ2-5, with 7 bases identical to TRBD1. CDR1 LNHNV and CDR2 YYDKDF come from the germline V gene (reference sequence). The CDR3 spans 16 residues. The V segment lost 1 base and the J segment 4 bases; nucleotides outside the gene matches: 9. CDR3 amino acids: CATSRVREGGRETQYF. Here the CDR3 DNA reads TGTGCCACCAGCAGAGTTCGTGAAGGGGGCCGAGAGACCCAGTACTTC.

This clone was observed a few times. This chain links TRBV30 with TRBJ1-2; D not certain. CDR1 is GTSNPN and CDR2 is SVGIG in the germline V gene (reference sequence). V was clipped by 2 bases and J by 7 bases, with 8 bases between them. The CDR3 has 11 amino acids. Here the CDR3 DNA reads TGTGCCTGGAGTCGGTATTTTGGCTACACCTTC. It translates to CAWSRYFGYTF.